This TCR beta chain is from a study of T-cell memory formation after mild COVID-19. Overall study results and limits: Mostly located in CM and EM were contracting CD4+ clones, with contracting CD8+ clones located in EMRA.

The CDR3 has 16 amino acids. In germline, CDR1 is SNHLY, CDR2 FYNNEI. V shed 3 bases, J shed 2 bases, and the junction held 7 bases outside the gene matches. In regard to this clonotype: Its target is unknown.

TCRdb processed the 5' RACE reads anew with MiXCR; each CDR3 protein has one entry. The sample includes about 420,000 distinct CDR3 sequences, 20% to 30% seen only once; the top ten take under 15%. The specimen sequenced was PBMCs or a T cell subset sorted from them (not recorded which). V usage is TRBV2 and J usage is TRBJ2-3; 8 nucleotides match TRBD2. This sequence originates from an adult woman who had mild COVID-19 (a few samples of this study predate the infection). Cell type and time point are not known. CDR3 sequence (DNA): TGTGCCAGCAGTGATAGGCTAGCGGGCCCCACAGATACGCAGTATTTT. It translates to CASSDRLAGPTDTQYF.